This TCR beta chain was retrieved from a study of OX40 agonist ivuxolimab in advanced cancers. Study information: Patients were treated with intravenous ivuxolimab, dosed at 0.01 to 10 mg/kg and infused every 2 weeks. Hepatocellular carcinoma, melanoma, renal cell or head and neck cancer occurred in dose-escalation patients.

Overall study results and limits: Within 6 weeks, CD4+ and CD8+ blood T cells expanded clonally at 0.1 to 3.0 mg/kg. The study found that CD8+ T cells averaged more expanded clones than CD4+.

Germline V CDR1 and CDR2: SQVTM, ANQGSEA. CDR3 length equals 11 residues. The ends were cut back, 8 bases at V and 4 bases at J, with 11 bases in the middle. Here immunoSEQ multiplex PCR was the method, and the copy in TCRdb shows in-frame clones only, minus some. The sample yields approximately 56,000 clones, around nine tenths seen once. In the case of this clone: Its specificity is not known.

The sequence was obtained from an adult with an advanced solid tumor such as melanoma, head and neck, liver or kidney cancer. This material consisted of CD4+ or CD8+ T cells sorted from blood, taken in a trial of the OX40 agonist ivuxolimab. This rearrangement joins TRBV29-1 to TRBJ1-2, with D possibly being TRBD1 (5 bases). The CDR3 coding sequence is TGCAGCTTCTCGGGGCTCTATGGCTACACCTTC. The encoded protein is CSFSGLYGYTF.